This passage covers 11 T cell receptor beta chains from one sample sequenced in a study of cytomegalovirus exposure and HLA in healthy donors. The study ran its PCR with 60 Vbeta and 13 Jbeta primers. Here immunoSEQ multiplex PCR was the method, and the copy in TCRdb shows in-frame clones only, minus some. The sample holds roughly 100,000 clones, around 75% seen once. The source material was PBMCs. The receptors here all came from a man aged 25-45 years in good health and CMV-seronegative.

The genes are TRBV7-9 and TRBJ2-7, with unresolved D. CDR1 and CDR2 (germline): SEHNR, FQNEAQ (reference sequence). V lost 3 bases and J 2 bases, leaving 5 bases between the germline ends. The CDR3 totals 12 residues. The CDR3 nucleotides read TGTGCCAGCAGCTTTTCCGCCTACGAGCAGTACTTC. Protein product: CASSFSAYEQYF.

CDR3 DNA sequence: TGTGCCAGCAGGAGACAGGGTTCGGGGGCCAACGTCCTGACTTTC. This encodes CASRRQGSGANVLTF. The chain is built from TRBV6-1 and TRBJ2-6; the match to TRBD1 covers 7 bases. V was pared by 6 bases and J by 4 bases, with 6 bases of the junction left unmatched. Germline CDR1 and CDR2: MNHNS and SASEGT. The CDR3 is 15 residues long.

The V call is TRBV6-5, the J call TRBJ2-3; tentative D call: TRBD2 (6 bases). The length of the CDR3 is 14 residues. V lost 0 bases, J lost 3 bases, and 7 bases lay in between. Germline loops: CDR1 MNHEY, CDR2 SVGAGI. This CDR3 reads CASSYSGRTDTQYF. The CDR3 coding sequence is TGTGCCAGCAGTTACTCGGGGAGGACAGATACGCAGTATTTT.

This sequence joins TRBV5-1 and TRBJ2-5, with 7 bases matching TRBD1. The CDR3 spans 14 residues. J lost 0 bases, V lost 2 bases, and 1 base had no gene match. Germline CDR1 is SGHRS and CDR2 is YFSETQ. The CDR3 sequence: CASSFGTDQETQYF. The CDR3 nucleotides are TGCGCCAGCAGCTTCGGGACAGACCAAGAGACCCAGTACTTC. Combining the CDR3 with reference TRBV5-1 and TRBJ2-5 gives the whole variable domain KAGVTQTPRYLIKTRGQQVTLSCSPISGHRSVSWYQQTPGQGLQFLFEYFSETQRNKGNFPGRFSGRQFSNSRSEMNVSTLELGDSALYLCASSFGTDQETQYFGPGTRLLVL.

V usage is TRBV5-1 and J usage is TRBJ2-5, with 9 bases that match TRBD2. The J call may be wrong; the DNA end is better matched by TRBJ2-7. Germline V CDR1 and CDR2: SGHRS, YFSETQ. The CDR3 is 14 amino acids. In nucleotides, the CDR3 is TGCGCCAGCAGGACCTTTAGCGGGAGCTACGAGCAGTACTTC. Its protein product is CASRTFSGSYEQYF.

The J gene is TRBJ2-7, the V gene TRBV7-9, with TRBD2 identical over 8 bases. Germline values: CDR1 SEHNR, CDR2 FQNEAQ (reference sequence). This CDR3 has 13 residues. The J segment lost 5 bases and the V segment lost 5 bases, leaving 5 bases of the junction unmatched. The CDR3 reads CASSPREGDEQYF. The CDR3 DNA follows: TGTGCCAGCAGCCCCCGGGAGGGGGACGAGCAGTACTTC.

This sequence joins TRBV7-8 and TRBJ1-1, with TRBD1 matching 7 bases. Germline V gene lookup returns CDR1 SGHVS and CDR2 FQNEAQ. Germline trimming cut 3 bases from V and 3 bases from J; bases unmatched to any gene: 7. This CDR3 comprises 15 residues. CDR3 protein: CASSLTTGLDTEAFF. CDR3 in DNA: TGTGCCAGCAGCTTGACGACAGGGTTGGACACTGAAGCTTTCTTT.

This CDR3 reads CASSLRLAGIGEQYF. The CDR3 bases are TGTGCCAGCAGTTTAAGACTAGCGGGGATCGGAGAGCAGTACTTC. V is TRBV27 and J is TRBJ2-7; 11 nucleotides agree with TRBD2. The length of the CDR3 is 15 residues. Germline loops: CDR1 MNHEY, CDR2 SMNVEV (reference sequence). J lost 7 bases, V lost 2 bases, and 7 bases had no gene match.

This rearrangement joins TRBV5-6 to TRBJ1-1, with 10 bases identical to TRBD1. The V and J ends lost 0 bases and 5 bases, in that order; junction bases with no gene match: 4. From germline, CDR1 is SGHDT and CDR2 YYEEEE. This CDR3 has 15 residues. CDR3 in amino acids: CASSLGGQGGTEAFF. CDR3 in DNA: TGTGCCAGCAGCTTGGGCGGACAGGGGGGAACTGAAGCTTTCTTT.

This chain joins TRBV7-3 and TRBJ1-2; D unclear. V dropped 2 bases and J dropped 0 bases, with 4 bases sitting between them. CDR3 size: 13 residues. CDR1 and CDR2 (germline): SGHTA, FQGTGA. CDR3 protein: CASSLQTNYGYTF. In DNA, the CDR3 is TGTGCCAGCAGCTTACAGACTAACTATGGCTACACCTTC.

This clone is a singleton in its sample. This chain uses TRBV11-3 with TRBJ2-7, with D perhaps matching TRBD1 (6 bases). In germline, CDR1 is SGHNT, CDR2 YENEEA. CDR3 size: 14 residues. The V gene lost 1 base and the J gene lost 5 bases, with 12 bases spanning the gap. The CDR3 DNA sequence: TGTGCCAGCAGCTTAGGTGTACCAGGGGACGAGCAGTACTTC. Translated: CASSLGVPGDEQYF.